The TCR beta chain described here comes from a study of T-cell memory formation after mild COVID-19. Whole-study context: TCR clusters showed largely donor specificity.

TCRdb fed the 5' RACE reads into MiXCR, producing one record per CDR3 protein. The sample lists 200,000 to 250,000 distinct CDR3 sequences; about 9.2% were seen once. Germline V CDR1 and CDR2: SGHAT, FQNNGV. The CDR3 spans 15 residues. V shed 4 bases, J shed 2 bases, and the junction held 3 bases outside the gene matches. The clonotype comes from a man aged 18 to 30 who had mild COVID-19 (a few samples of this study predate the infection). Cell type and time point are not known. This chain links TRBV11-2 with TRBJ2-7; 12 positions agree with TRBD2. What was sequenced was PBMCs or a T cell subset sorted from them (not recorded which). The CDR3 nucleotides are TGTGCCAGCAGCTCGACTAGCGGGGGACCCTACGAGCAGTACGTC. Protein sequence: CASSSTSGGPYEQYV.